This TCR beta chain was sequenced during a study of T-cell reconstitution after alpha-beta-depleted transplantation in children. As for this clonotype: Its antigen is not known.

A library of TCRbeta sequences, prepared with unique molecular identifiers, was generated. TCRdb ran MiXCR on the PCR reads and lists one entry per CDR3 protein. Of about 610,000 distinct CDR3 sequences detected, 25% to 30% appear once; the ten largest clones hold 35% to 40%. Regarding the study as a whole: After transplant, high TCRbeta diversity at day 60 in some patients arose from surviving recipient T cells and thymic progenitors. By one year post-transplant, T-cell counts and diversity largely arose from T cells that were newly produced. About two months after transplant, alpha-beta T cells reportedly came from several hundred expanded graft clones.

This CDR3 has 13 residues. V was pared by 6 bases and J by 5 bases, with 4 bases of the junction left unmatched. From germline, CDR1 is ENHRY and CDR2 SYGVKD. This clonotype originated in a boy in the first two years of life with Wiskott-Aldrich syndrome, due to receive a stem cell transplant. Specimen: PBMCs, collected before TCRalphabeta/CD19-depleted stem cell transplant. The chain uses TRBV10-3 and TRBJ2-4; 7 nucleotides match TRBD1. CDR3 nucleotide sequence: TGTGCCATCAGCGCTACAGGGGAAAACATTCAGTACTTC. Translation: CAISATGENIQYF.